This T cell receptor beta chain derives from a study of T-cell memory formation after mild COVID-19. Study-wide context: Clustering of TCRs was largely donor specific.

Only a few counts were recorded for this clonotype. Its matching antigen is unknown. From the 5' RACE reads, TCRdb called clonotypes with MiXCR, one entry per CDR3 protein. The table lists some 600,000 distinct CDR3 sequences, 15% to 20% of them singletons. Study-wide results and limits: Mostly located in CM and EM were contracting CD4+ clones, with contracting CD8+ clones located in EMRA.

The sequenced sample was PBMCs or a T cell subset sorted from them (not recorded which). The TCR was taken from an adult woman who had mild COVID-19 (a few samples of this study predate the infection). Cell type and time point are not known.

Written as DNA, the CDR3 is TGTGCCAGTAGTTCCCGGACGAATCCCTACGAGCAGTACTTC. The encoded protein is CASSSRTNPYEQYF. The genes are TRBV19 and TRBJ2-7; D is ambiguous. Germline V lookup: CDR1 LNHDA, CDR2 SQIVND (reference sequence). The CDR3 runs to 14 residues. Trimming took 5 bases from V and 2 from J, leaving 13 bases between them. Complete variable domain (other parts from reference TRBV19 and TRBJ2-7): DGGITQSPKYLFRKEGQNVTLSCEQNLNHDAMYWYRQDPGQGLRLIYYSQIVNDFQKGDIAEGYSVSREKKESFPLTVTSAQKNPTAFYLCASSSRTNPYEQYFGPGTRLTVT.